Listed below are T cell receptor beta chains from one sample, sequenced in a study of T cells in Graves' hyperthyroidism and ophthalmopathy. A single record per CDR3 protein comes from TCRdb applying MiXCR to the multiplex PCR reads. The sample has some 250,000 distinct CDR3 sequences, roughly 15% seen once; the top ten hold 13%. Sequenced: blood. The receptors here all came from a woman between 40 and 55 years old with Graves' hyperthyroidism that later progressed to Graves' ophthalmopathy. Each CDR3 is given with its conserved first and last residue. A D gene is named only where the DNA matches it firmly. The size field reads once, few or many counts, or a class when the clone is expanded.

size	D	V	J	CDR3	DNA
many	NA	TRBV20-1	TRBJ2-2	CSAPRDQVTGELFF	TGCAGTGCTCCCCGGGACCAAGTCACCGGGGAGCTGTTTTTT
many	NA	TRBV10-1	TRBJ2-7	CASSEVRGTGFYEQYF	TGCGCCAGCAGTGAGGTGAGGGGTACAGGGTTCTACGAGCAGTACTTC
many	TRBD2	TRBV4-1	TRBJ2-7	CASSQDPSGSPYEQYF	TGCGCCAGCAGCCAAGACCCTAGCGGGAGTCCCTACGAGCAGTACTTC
many	TRBD2	TRBV30	TRBJ2-1	CAWSLDGGEQFF	TGTGCCTGGAGTTTAGACGGGGGGGAGCAGTTCTTC
many	TRBD2	TRBV9	TRBJ2-3	CASSVMALAGTDTQYF	TGTGCCAGCAGCGTAATGGCGTTAGCGGGAACAGATACGCAGTATTTT
many	NA	TRBV10-1	TRBJ2-7	CASSESVRDDEQYF	TGCGCCAGCAGTGAGTCAGTTCGGGATGACGAGCAGTACTTC
many	TRBD2	TRBV24-1	TRBJ2-1	CATRGRASGSSYNEQFF	TGTGCCACCAGAGGTCGAGCTAGCGGGAGCTCCTACAATGAGCAGTTCTTC
many	TRBD2	TRBV19	TRBJ2-1	CASTPGLAFNEQFF	TGTGCCAGTACCCCGGGACTAGCGTTTAATGAGCAGTTCTTC
few	TRBD1	TRBV6-6	TRBJ2-7	CASSYISGTGNYEQYF	TGTGCCAGCAGTTACATATCCGGGACAGGGAACTACGAGCAGTACTTC
many	NA	TRBV27	TRBJ2-3	CASSWNQDYTQYF	TGTGCCAGCAGTTGGAACCAAGACTATACGCAGTATTTT